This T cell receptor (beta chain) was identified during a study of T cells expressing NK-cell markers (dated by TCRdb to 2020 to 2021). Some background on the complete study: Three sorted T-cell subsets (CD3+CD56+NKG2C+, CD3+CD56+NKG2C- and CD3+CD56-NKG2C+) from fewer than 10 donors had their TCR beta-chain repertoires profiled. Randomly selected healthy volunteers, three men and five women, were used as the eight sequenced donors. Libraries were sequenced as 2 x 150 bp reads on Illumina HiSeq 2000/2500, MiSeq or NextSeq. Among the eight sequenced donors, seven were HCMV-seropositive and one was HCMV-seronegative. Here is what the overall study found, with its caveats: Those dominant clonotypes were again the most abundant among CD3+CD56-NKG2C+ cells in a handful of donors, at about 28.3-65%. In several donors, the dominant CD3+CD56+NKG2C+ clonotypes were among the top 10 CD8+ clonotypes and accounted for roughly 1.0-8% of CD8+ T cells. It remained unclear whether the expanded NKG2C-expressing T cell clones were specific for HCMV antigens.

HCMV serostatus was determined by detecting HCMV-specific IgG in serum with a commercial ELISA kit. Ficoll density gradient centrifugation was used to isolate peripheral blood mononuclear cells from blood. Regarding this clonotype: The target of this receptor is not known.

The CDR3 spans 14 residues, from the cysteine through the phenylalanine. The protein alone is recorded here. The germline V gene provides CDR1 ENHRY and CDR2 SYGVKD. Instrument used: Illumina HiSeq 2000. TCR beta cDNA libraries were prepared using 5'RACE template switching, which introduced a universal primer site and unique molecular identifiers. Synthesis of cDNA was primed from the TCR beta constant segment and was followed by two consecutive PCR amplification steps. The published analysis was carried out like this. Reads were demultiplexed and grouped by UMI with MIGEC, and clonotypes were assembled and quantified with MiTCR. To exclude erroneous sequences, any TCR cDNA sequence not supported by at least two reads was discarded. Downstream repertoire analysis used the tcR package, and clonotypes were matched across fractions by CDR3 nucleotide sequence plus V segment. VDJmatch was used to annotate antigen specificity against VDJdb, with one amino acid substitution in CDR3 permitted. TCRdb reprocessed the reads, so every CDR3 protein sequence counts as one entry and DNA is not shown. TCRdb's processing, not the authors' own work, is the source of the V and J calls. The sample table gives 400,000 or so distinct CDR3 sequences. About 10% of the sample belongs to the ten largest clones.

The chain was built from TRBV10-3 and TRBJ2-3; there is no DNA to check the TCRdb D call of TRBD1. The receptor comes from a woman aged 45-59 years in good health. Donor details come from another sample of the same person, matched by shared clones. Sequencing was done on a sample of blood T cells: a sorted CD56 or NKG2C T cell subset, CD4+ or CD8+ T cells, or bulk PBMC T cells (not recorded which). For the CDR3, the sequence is CAIRNRGQTDTQYF.